The rows below give T cell receptor beta chains drawn from one sample of a study of CD8 T cells in ankylosing spondylitis. Using its own MiXCR run on the 5' RACE reads, TCRdb lists one record per CDR3 protein. The data contain around 770,000 distinct CDR3 sequences, 15% to 20% of them singletons. Material for sequencing was blood, either unsorted or a sorted T cell fraction (not recorded which). These receptor sequences come from a male donor with ankylosing spondylitis. Each CDR3 is given with its conserved first and last residue. The D gene is left open where the match is weak. Only some rows state a clone size, as once, few, many or a class for expanded clones.

. | TRBJ2-2 | . | TRBV5-1 | TGCGCCAGCAGCTTACAGGGTCGGGTCGACACCGGGGAGCTGTTTTTT | CASSLQGRVDTGELFF
. | TRBJ2-1 | . | TRBV7-3 | TGTGCCAGCAGCTCACCCGAACAGGGTGGTAAATATGAGCAGTTCTTC | CASSSPEQGGKYEQFF
. | TRBJ1-2 | . | TRBV4-3 | TGCGCCAGCAGCCAAGATCGGGAGCTTGGGGGGCTCTATGGCTACACCTTC | CASSQDRELGGLYGYTF
. | TRBJ2-1 | . | TRBV12-3/TRBV12-4 | TGTGCCAGCAGTTTGGGGTCCCAAACCAATGAGCAGTTCTTC | CASSLGSQTNEQFF
few | TRBJ1-6 | TRBD1 | TRBV9 | TGTGCCAGCAGCGTAGAGGACAGGGGGGGCTCACCCCTCCACTTT | CASSVEDRGGSPLHF
few | TRBJ1-2 | . | TRBV3-1 | TGTGCCAGCAGCCAAGATAGAGGCAGGGCCGGGTATGGCTACACCTTC | CASSQDRGRAGYGYTF
few | TRBJ1-1 | . | TRBV28 | TGTGCCAGCAGTTTTCGGGGGGTGTTGAGCACTGAAGCTTTCTTT | CASSFRGVLSTEAFF
few | TRBJ2-1 | TRBD2 | TRBV4-2 | TGTGCCAGCAGCCAAGATACTAGCGGGGGGGACAATGAGCAGTTCTTC | CASSQDTSGGDNEQFF
few | TRBJ2-1 | . | TRBV2 | TGTGCCATAACCCGAGGGGGACCCTACAATGAGCAGTTCTTC | CAITRGGPYNEQFF
few | TRBJ2-2 | TRBD2 | TRBV12-3/TRBV12-4 | TGTGCCAGCAGTTTACGACTAGCGGGGACCACCGGGGAGCTGTTTTTT | CASSLRLAGTTGELFF
few | TRBJ2-7 | TRBD2 | TRBV20-1 | TGCAGTGCTACGGGACTAGCGGGATTGTACGAGCAGTACTTC | CSATGLAGLYEQYF
. | TRBJ2-1 | TRBD1 | TRBV25-1 | TGTGCCAGCAGTGACGAGGACAGGGGCTTCTACAATGAGCAGTTCTTC | CASSDEDRGFYNEQFF
. | TRBJ1-5 | . | TRBV7-9 | TGTGCCAGCAGCCCCGGGGCTTTTAGCAATCAGCCCCAGCATTTT | CASSPGAFSNQPQHF
. | TRBJ2-1 | . | TRBV6-6 | TGTGCCAGCAGTCCCCCGGACAGCAATGAGCAGTTCTTC | CASSPPDSNEQFF
few | TRBJ2-1 | TRBD2 | TRBV12-3/TRBV12-4 | TGTGCCAGCGGGGACTATACCAACTACAATGAGCAGTTCTTC | CASGDYTNYNEQFF
. | TRBJ2-1 | . | TRBV4-2 | TGTGCCAGCAGCCAAGTAACCGGGACCAGCTCCTACAATGAGCAGTTCTTC | CASSQVTGTSSYNEQFF
. | TRBJ1-2 | TRBD1 | TRBV5-6 | TGTGCCAGCAGCTTGGACGACAGGGTAGGCCATGGCTACACCTTC | CASSLDDRVGHGYTF
. | TRBJ1-2 | TRBD1 | TRBV7-9 | TGTGCCAGCGATCAACCGGGACAGAGCAACTATGGCTACACCTTC | CASDQPGQSNYGYTF
few | TRBJ2-1 | TRBD1 | TRBV12-3/TRBV12-4 | TGTGCCAGCAGTACAGAGGACAGGGATTCCTACAATGAGCAGTTCTTC | CASSTEDRDSYNEQFF
few | TRBJ1-1 | . | TRBV20-1 | TGCAGTGCTAGAGAGGACAGACAGGACTGGTTC | CSAREDRQDWF
many | TRBJ2-5 | TRBD1 | TRBV29-1 | TGCAGCGTTGAAGGGGCCCGGACAGGGGGCTACCAAGAGACCCAGTACTTC | CSVEGARTGGYQETQYF
few | TRBJ2-5 | TRBD1 | TRBV3-1 | TGTGCCAGCAGCCAAGCGGGACAGCCTAAGGCCGTGCAAGAGACCCAGTACTTC | CASSQAGQPKAVQETQYF
. | TRBJ1-1 | . | TRBV15 | TGTGCCACCAGCAGAAAGGGACAGAACACTGAAGCTTTCTTT | CATSRKGQNTEAFF
few | TRBJ2-1 | TRBD2 | TRBV12-3/TRBV12-4 | TGTGCCAGCAGTACGACTAGCGGGGGTTTTTACAATGAGCAGTTCTTC | CASSTTSGGFYNEQFF
. | TRBJ2-1 | . | TRBV12-3/TRBV12-4 | TGTGCCAGCAGTGGACCGGGACAAGACAATGAGCAGTTCTTC | CASSGPGQDNEQFF
. | TRBJ1-2 | . | TRBV4-3 | TGCGCCAGCAGCCAAGATTTGGGGTACCCATATGGCTACACCTTC | CASSQDLGYPYGYTF
. | TRBJ2-7 | . | TRBV5-5 | TGTGCCAGCAGCTTGCATGGACAGCCCTACGAGCAGTACTTC | CASSLHGQPYEQYF
. | TRBJ2-2 | TRBD2 | TRBV10-1 | TGCGCCAGCAGTGCGGGACTACCCACCGGGGAGCTGTTTTTT | CASSAGLPTGELFF
. | TRBJ1-1 | . | TRBV29-1 | TGCAGCGTTGAAGATCTTGAGTGGGGGAACACTGAAGCTTTCTTT | CSVEDLEWGNTEAFF
. | TRBJ2-3 | . | TRBV12-3/TRBV12-4 | TGTGCCAGCAGTTTCCGGCCGTCTAGCACAGATACGCAGTATTTT | CASSFRPSSTDTQYF
. | TRBJ2-2 | . | TRBV12-3/TRBV12-4 | TGTGCCAGCTGGGGGGGCAAGGCCAGAAATTTGCTGAACACCGGGGAGCTGTTTTTT | CASWGGKARNLLNTGELFF
. | TRBJ2-7 | . | TRBV5-1 | TGCGCCAGCAGCCCTGCTTACTCCAGCCCCTACGAGCAGTACTTC | CASSPAYSSPYEQYF
few | TRBJ2-2 | . | TRBV29-1 | TGCAGCGTTGATGGCTTGGGCGTTTCCGCCGGGGAGCTGTTTTTT | CSVDGLGVSAGELFF
. | TRBJ2-7 | TRBD1 | TRBV28 | TGTGCCAGCAGTTCACTATCGGGACAGGGGGGCTCCTACGAGCAGTACTTC | CASSSLSGQGGSYEQYF
few | TRBJ2-1 | . | TRBV5-1 | TGCGCCAGCATGGTAGACAGAAGCTCCTACAATGAGCAGTTCTTC | CASMVDRSSYNEQFF
few | TRBJ2-5 | TRBD1 | TRBV12-3/TRBV12-4 | TGTGCCAGCAGGGATCCGACAGGGACGGAGACCCAGTACTTC | CASRDPTGTETQYF
few | TRBJ2-1 | . | TRBV20-1 | TGCAGTGCCAGAGATATCGGGGCCAGGGATAGTGAGCAGTTCTTC | CSARDIGARDSEQFF
few | TRBJ2-7 | . | TRBV20-1 | TGCAGTGCTAGTCTCGGATACACGGACGAGCAGTACTTC | CSASLGYTDEQYF
few | TRBJ2-2 | TRBD1 | TRBV11-2 | TGTGCCAGCAGCGCACAGGGGGCGTTGATCGGGGAGCTGTTTTTT | CASSAQGALIGELFF
. | TRBJ2-3 | TRBD1 | TRBV5-6 | TGTGCCAGCAGCTTCGGAACAGGGGTCCTCTCTAGCACAGATACGCAGTATTTT | CASSFGTGVLSSTDTQYF
few | TRBJ2-3 | . | TRBV6-2/TRBV6-3 | TGTGCCAGCTCGGGACTCGACACAGATACGCAGTATTTT | CASSGLDTDTQYF
. | TRBJ1-2 | . | TRBV10-3 | TGTGCCATCAGTGAGTCCGCAAGGGGTGGCGGCTACACCTTC | CAISESARGGGYTF
. | TRBJ2-3 | . | TRBV10-3 | TGTGCCATCAGTGGGGGACTTACCTTATTGGATACGCAGTATTTT | CAISGGLTLLDTQYF
many | TRBJ1-1 | . | TRBV14 | TGTGCCAGCAGCCCGGGCCAGGGGAGGATGAACACTGAAGCTTTCTTT | CASSPGQGRMNTEAFF
few | TRBJ1-1 | . | TRBV4-1 | TGCGCCAGCAGCCCAAAATGGAGTGGGAACACTGAAGCTTTCTTT | CASSPKWSGNTEAFF
few | TRBJ2-1 | . | TRBV25-1 | TGTGCCAGCAGAGGAGGCTCGGGTTTTGAGCAGTTCTTC | CASRGGSGFEQFF
few | TRBJ2-5 | . | TRBV27 | TGTGCCAGCAGTTTTGTTCCAGGGAACCAAGAGACCCAGTACTTC | CASSFVPGNQETQYF
. | TRBJ1-5 | . | TRBV10-2 | TGCGCCAGCAGTGAGTACCTCTGGGGAACGGGCAATCAGCCCCAGCATTTT | CASSEYLWGTGNQPQHF
few | TRBJ2-2 | . | TRBV4-3 | TGCGCCAGCAGCCAAGATGATGCGGCAAACACCGGGGAGCTGTTTTTT | CASSQDDAANTGELFF
. | TRBJ2-7 | . | TRBV7-9 | TGTGCCAGCAGTTCATTTGGGGGGCAGCCCTCCTACGAGCAGTACTTC | CASSSFGGQPSYEQYF
. | TRBJ2-5 | TRBD2 | TRBV20-1 | TGCAGTGCTAGAGATGGCGCGGGAGTAGCGGAGACCCAGTACTTC | CSARDGAGVAETQYF
few | TRBJ2-2 | . | TRBV29-1 | TGCAGCGTTTTCGCCGGGGGGGACAGGGTTAACACCGGGGAGCTGTTTTTT | CSVFAGGDRVNTGELFF
. | TRBJ2-2 | . | TRBV9 | TGTGCCAGCAGCGTAGATGTCAGGAACACCGGGGAGCTGTTTTTT | CASSVDVRNTGELFF
. | TRBJ1-2 | . | TRBV7-2 | TGTGCCAGCAGCCCCGAGTTTGGAGGGGACTATGGCTACACCTTC | CASSPEFGGDYGYTF
. | TRBJ1-3 | . | TRBV29-1 | TGCAGCGTGAGACGTGGGGACACCATATATTTT | CSVRRGDTIYF